Listed below are T cell receptor beta chains from one sample, sequenced in a study of T cell clones after liver transplantation. The protocol was immunoSEQ multiplex PCR, while the TCRdb copy is restricted to in-frame clones and leaves out a portion. Among more than 95,000 clones, 90% were seen once, and the ten largest hold 0.8% to 0.9%. The sequenced sample was CD4+ T cells from blood, obtained 12 months after liver transplant. Source of these receptors: a human patient who received a liver transplant. Some of these T cells may belong to the graft donor. The CDR3 runs from the conserved cysteine through the conserved F or W. Fields, in order: V gene, J gene, D gene, clone size, CDR3 DNA, CDR3 protein. D genes are given only for firm matches. Size is omitted from some rows. Given values are once, few, many or a class for expanded clones.

TRBV9	TRBJ1-1	TRBD1	.	TGTGCCAGCAGCGTAAAGGACAGGGGACGAACTGAAGCTTTCTTT	CASSVKDRGRTEAFF
TRBV5-1	TRBJ2-7	.	.	TGCGCCAGCAGCTTGGTGGACGTGGGGGCCCCCGCGGAGCAGTACTTC	CASSLVDVGAPAEQYF
TRBV15	TRBJ2-2	.	once	TGTGCCACCAGCAGAGATCTTTTGGAGAACGGGGAGCTGTTTTTT	CATSRDLLENGELFF
TRBV7-2	TRBJ2-3	.	.	TGTGCCAGCAGCTACCCTAAGGGCCCCACAGATACGCAGTATTTT	CASSYPKGPTDTQYF
TRBV4-1	TRBJ1-5	TRBD1	.	TGCGCCAGCAGCCAAGGAGACAGGGCTGGAAATCAGCCCCAGCATTTT	CASSQGDRAGNQPQHF
TRBV11-3	TRBJ2-5	.	.	TGTGCCAGCAGCCGGACAGAGCAAGAGACCCAGTACTTC	CASSRTEQETQYF
TRBV28	TRBJ1-5	TRBD1	.	TGTGCCAGCAGTTTGCCAACAGGGGGCAATCAGCCCCAGCATTTT	CASSLPTGGNQPQHF
TRBV6-6	TRBJ2-2	TRBD2	.	TGTGCCACCAAGCGGGAGGGAAGCACCGGGGAGCTGTTTTTT	CATKREGSTGELFF
TRBV18	TRBJ2-5	.	.	TGTGCCAGCTCACCCATGGGACCCGACGGCGAGACCCAGTACTTC	CASSPMGPDGETQYF
TRBV7-8	TRBJ2-7	TRBD1	few	TGTGCCAGCAGCCCCGCAGGGGGACCTTACGAGCAGTACTTC	CASSPAGGPYEQYF
TRBV5-1	TRBJ2-3	.	.	TGCGCCAGCAGCTTGGAGGCAGATACGCAGTATTTT	CASSLEADTQYF
TRBV5-1	TRBJ2-7	TRBD2	.	TGCGCCAGCAGCTCCGTCGGGGGTAGCGGGAGGGTCGAGTACTTC	CASSSVGGSGRVEYF
TRBV6-1	TRBJ2-7	TRBD2	.	TGTGCCAGCAGTGGACCGGGACTAGCGGGAGCCGCTACCTACGAGCAGTACTTC	CASSGPGLAGAATYEQYF
TRBV5-1	TRBJ1-3	TRBD1	.	TGCGCCAGCAGCTTGGGCGCAGAACAGGGGTCCACCATATATTTT	CASSLGAEQGSTIYF
TRBV2	TRBJ2-3	.	once	TGTGCCAGCAATGAGCGGAAGGTCTCCACAGATACGCAGTATTTT	CASNERKVSTDTQYF
TRBV28	TRBJ2-1	.	.	TGTGCCAGCAGTTTATCGCCGCCCTACAATGAGCAGTTCTTC	CASSLSPPYNEQFF
TRBV2	TRBJ1-3	.	.	TGTGCCAGCAGTGAACCAGGGCTTGGAAACACCATATATTTT	CASSEPGLGNTIYF